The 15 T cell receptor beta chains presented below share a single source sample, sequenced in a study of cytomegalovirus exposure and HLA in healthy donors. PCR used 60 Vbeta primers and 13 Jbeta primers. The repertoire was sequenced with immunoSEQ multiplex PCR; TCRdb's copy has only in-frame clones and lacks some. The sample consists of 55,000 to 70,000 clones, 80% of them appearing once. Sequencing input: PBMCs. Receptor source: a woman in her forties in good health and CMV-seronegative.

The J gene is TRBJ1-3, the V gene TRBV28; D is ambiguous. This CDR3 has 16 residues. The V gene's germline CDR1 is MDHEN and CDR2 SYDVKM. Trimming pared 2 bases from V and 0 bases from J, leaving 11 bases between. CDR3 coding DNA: TGTGCCAGCAGTTTAGGTCTCACACGCTCTGGAAACACCATATATTTT. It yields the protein CASSLGLTRSGNTIYF.

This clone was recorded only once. The CDR3 DNA follows: TGTGCCACCAGCAGAGCGGTAGCGGGGGGGGAGACCCAGTACTTC. This translates into CATSRAVAGGETQYF. The V call is TRBV15, the J call TRBJ2-5; 11 bases agree with TRBD2. CDR3 length: 15 residues. Germline loops: CDR1 LNHNV, CDR2 YYDKDF (reference sequence). The V segment lost 1 base and the J segment 5 bases; nucleotides outside the gene matches: 3. Full variable domain (outside the CDR3, taken from reference TRBV15 and TRBJ2-5): DAMVIQNPRYQVTQFGKPVTLSCSQTLNHNVMYWYQQKSSQAPKLLFHYYDKDFNNEADTPDNFQSRRPNTSFCFLDIRSPGLGDTAMYLCATSRAVAGGETQYFGPGTRLLVL.

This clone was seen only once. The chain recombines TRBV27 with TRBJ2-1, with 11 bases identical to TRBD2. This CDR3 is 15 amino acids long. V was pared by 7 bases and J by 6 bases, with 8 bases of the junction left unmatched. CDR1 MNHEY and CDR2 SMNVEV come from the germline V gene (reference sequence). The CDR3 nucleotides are TGTGCCAGCACCGTAGCGGGAGGGTCGGGCAATGAGCAGTTCTTC. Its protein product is CASTVAGGSGNEQFF.

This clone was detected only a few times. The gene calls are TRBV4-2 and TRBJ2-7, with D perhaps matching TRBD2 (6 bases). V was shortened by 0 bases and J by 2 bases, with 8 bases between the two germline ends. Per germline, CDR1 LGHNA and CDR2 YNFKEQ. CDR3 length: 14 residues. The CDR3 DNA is TGTGCCAGCAGCCAAGATGGGGGGACCTACGAGCAGTACTTC. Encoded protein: CASSQDGGTYEQYF.

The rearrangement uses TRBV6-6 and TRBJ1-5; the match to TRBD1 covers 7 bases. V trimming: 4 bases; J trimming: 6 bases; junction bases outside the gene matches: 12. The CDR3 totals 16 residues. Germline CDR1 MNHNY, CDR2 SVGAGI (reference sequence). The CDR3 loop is CASSSPRQGMGQPQHF. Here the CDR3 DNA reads TGTGCCAGCAGTTCCCCGCGACAGGGCATGGGTCAGCCCCAGCATTTT.

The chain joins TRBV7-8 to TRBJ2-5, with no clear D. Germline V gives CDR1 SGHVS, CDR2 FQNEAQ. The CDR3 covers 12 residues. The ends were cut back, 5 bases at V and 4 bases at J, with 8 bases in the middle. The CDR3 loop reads CASSPHRETQYF. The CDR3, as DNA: TGTGCCAGCAGCCCACATCGAGAGACCCAGTACTTC. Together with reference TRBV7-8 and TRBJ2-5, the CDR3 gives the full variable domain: GAGVSQSPRYKVAKRGQDVALRCDPISGHVSLFWYQQALGQGPEFLTYFQNEAQLDKSGLPSDRFFAERPEGSVSTLKIQRTQQEDSAVYLCASSPHRETQYFGPGTRLLVL.

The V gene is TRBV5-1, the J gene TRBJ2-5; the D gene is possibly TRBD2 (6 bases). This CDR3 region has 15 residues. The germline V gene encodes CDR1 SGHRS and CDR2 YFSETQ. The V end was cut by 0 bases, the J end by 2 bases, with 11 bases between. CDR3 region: CASSLVGGVQETQYF. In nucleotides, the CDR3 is TGCGCCAGCAGCTTGGTAGGAGGGGTTCAAGAGACCCAGTACTTC. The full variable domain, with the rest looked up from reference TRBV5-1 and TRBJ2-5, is KAGVTQTPRYLIKTRGQQVTLSCSPISGHRSVSWYQQTPGQGLQFLFEYFSETQRNKGNFPGRFSGRQFSNSRSEMNVSTLELGDSALYLCASSLVGGVQETQYFGPGTRLLVL.

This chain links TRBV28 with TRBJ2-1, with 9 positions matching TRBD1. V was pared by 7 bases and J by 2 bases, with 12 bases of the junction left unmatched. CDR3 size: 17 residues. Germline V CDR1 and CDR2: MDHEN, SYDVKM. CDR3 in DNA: TGTGCCAGCACCTCTCCTATAGACAGGGGGACCTACAATGAGCAGTTCTTC. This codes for CASTSPIDRGTYNEQFF.

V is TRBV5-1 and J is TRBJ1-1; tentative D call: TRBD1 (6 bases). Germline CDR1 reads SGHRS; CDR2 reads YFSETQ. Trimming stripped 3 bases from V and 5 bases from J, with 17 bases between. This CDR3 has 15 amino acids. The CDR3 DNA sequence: TGCGCCAGCAGCTATCATATAACAGGGAAGACTGAAGCTTTCTTT. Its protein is CASSYHITGKTEAFF.

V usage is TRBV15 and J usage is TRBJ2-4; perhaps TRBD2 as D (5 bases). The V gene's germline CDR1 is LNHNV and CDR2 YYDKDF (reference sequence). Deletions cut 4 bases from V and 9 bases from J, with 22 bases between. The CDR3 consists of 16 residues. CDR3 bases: TGTGCCACCAGCACCTCTGCCTCGGGGAATATGGGCATTCAGTACTTC. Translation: CATSTSASGNMGIQYF.

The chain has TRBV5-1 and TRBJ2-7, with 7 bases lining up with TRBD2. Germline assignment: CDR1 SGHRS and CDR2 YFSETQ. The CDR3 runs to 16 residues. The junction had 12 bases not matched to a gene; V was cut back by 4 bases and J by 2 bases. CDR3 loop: CASSPRESSGPYEQYF. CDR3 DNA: TGCGCCAGCAGCCCCCGGGAGTCTAGCGGCCCCTACGAGCAGTACTTC.

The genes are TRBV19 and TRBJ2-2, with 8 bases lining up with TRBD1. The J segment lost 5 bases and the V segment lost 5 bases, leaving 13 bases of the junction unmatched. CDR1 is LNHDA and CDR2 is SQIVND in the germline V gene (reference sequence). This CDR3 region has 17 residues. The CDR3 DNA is TGTGCCAGTAGTCCGAACCCAGGGGGCGCGCAAACCGGGGAGCTGTTTTTT. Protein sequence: CASSPNPGGAQTGELFF.

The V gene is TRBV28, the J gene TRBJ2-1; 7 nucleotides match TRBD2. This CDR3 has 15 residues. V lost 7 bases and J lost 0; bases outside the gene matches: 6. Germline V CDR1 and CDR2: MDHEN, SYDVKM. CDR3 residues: CASTLGGSSYNEQFF. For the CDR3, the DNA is TGTGCCAGCACCCTGGGCGGGAGCTCCTACAATGAGCAGTTCTTC.

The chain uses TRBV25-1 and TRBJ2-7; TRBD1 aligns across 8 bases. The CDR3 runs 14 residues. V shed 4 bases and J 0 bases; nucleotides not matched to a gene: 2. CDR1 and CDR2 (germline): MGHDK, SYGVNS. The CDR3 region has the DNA TGTGCCAGCAGTGCGACAGGGGACTCCTACGAGCAGTACTTC. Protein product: CASSATGDSYEQYF.

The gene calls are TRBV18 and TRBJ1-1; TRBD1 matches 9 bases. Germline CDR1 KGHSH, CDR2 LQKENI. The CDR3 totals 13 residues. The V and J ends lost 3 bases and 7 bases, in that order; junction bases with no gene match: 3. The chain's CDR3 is CASSPGQGSEAFF. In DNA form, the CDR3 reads TGTGCCAGCTCACCTGGACAGGGGAGTGAAGCTTTCTTT.